The clone carrying this T cell receptor (beta chain) qualifies as medium-sized (0.01 to 0.1%). Its specificity is not known. The sample comes from a study of neurological immune-mediated disorders. Study results and caveats: Levels of TCR clonal expansion peaked in HTLV-1-associated myelopathy and reached their lowest in multiple sclerosis, under those of healthy controls.

The study built unsorted libraries from 2 million PBMCs kept at -80 C. Synthesis of cDNA was accomplished via 5'RACE employing 10-nucleotide random UMIs. TCRdb re-called the 5' RACE reads through MiXCR, storing one row per CDR3 protein. The sample includes about 46,000 distinct CDR3 sequences, 10% to 13% of them seen just once. The CDR3 runs to 16 residues. Trimming left V 0 bases short and J 4 bases short, with 18 bases between. Germline V gene lookup returns CDR1 DFQATT and CDR2 SNEGSKA (reference sequence). Sequencing was done on a sample of PBMCs. This clonotype originated in a man between 65 and 85 years old with HTLV-1-associated myelopathy (HAM/TSP). This chain uses TRBV20-1 with TRBJ1-2; D ambiguous. CDR3 coding DNA: TGCAGTGCTAGAGACCCAGGAACCCTTAACGTCTATGGCTACACCTTC. Encoded protein: CSARDPGTLNVYGYTF.